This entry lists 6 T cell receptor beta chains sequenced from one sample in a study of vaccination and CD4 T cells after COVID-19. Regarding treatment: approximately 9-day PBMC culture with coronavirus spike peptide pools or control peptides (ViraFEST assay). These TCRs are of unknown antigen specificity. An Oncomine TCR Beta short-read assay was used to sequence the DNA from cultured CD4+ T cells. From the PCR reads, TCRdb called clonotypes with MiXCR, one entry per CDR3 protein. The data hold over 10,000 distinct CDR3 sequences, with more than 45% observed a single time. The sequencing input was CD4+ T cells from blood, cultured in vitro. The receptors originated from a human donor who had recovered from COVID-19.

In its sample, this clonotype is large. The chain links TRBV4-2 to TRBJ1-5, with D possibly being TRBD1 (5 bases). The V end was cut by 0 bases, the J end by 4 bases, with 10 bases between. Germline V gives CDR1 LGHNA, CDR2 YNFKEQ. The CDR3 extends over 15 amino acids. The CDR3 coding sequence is TGTGCCAGCAGCCAAGACAGGGACCCGAATCAGCCCCAGCATTTT. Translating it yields CASSQDRDPNQPQHF.

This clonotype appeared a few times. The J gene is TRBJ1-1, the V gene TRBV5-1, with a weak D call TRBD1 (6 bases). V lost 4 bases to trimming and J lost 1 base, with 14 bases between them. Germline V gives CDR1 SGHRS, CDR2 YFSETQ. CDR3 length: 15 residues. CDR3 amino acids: CASSHSQGWNTEAFF. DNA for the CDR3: TGCGCCAGCAGCCATTCACAGGGTTGGAACACTGAAGCTTTCTTT.

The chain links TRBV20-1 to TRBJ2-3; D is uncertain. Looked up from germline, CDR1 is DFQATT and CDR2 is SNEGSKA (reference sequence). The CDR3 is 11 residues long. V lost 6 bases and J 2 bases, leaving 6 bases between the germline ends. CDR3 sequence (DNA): TGCAGTGCAGATATCACAGATACGCAGTATTTT. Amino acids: CSADITDTQYF.

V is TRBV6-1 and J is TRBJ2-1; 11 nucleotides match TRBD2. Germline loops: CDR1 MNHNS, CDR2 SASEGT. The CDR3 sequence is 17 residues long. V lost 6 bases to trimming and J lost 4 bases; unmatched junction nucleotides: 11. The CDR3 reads CASRKTSGRGLYNEQFF. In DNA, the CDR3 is TGTGCCAGCAGGAAAACTAGCGGGAGAGGACTTTACAATGAGCAGTTCTTC.

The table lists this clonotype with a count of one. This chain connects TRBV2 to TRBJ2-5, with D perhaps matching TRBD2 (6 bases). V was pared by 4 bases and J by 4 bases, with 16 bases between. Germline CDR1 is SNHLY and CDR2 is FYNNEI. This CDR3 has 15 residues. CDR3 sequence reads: CASSVSGGPGETQYF. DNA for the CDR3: TGTGCCAGCAGTGTTTCAGGAGGGCCAGGAGAGACCCAGTACTTC.

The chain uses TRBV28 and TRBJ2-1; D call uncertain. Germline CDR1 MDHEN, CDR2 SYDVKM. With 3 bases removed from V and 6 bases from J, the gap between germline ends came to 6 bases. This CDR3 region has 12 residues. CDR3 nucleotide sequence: TGTGCCAGCAGTTTCCGCCCCAATGAGCAGTTCTTC. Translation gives CASSFRPNEQFF.